This TCR beta chain was sequenced in a study of CD8 T cells in Susac syndrome. As concerns this clonotype: Its antigen is undetermined.

Reverse transcription of 0.5 to 1 ug RNA was performed with random hexamers. It was immunoSEQ multiplex PCR that amplified TCR beta CDR3 across 54 Vbeta and 13 Jbeta. TCRdb itself ran the immunoSEQ multiplex PCR reads through MiXCR, one entry per CDR3 protein. Found here are about 130,000 distinct CDR3 sequences, around 86% of them singletons; the top ten hold roughly 0.53%. Study-wide findings and caveats: Only a relatively small number of individuals were included in the TCR sequencing and HLA analysis.

The CD8+ and CD4+ T cells were negatively isolated, with the TEMRA cells enriched by FACS. CDR1 is SQVTM, CDR2 ANQGSEA, per germline. The CDR3 runs 12 residues. The junction had 4 bases not matched to a gene; V was cut back by 7 bases and J by 3 bases. V is TRBV29-1 and J is TRBJ2-5; TRBD1 matches at 8 bases. This receptor was obtained from a human donor with multiple sclerosis. Material for sequencing was CD8+ T cells from PBMCs. CDR3 sequence reads: CSALTGEETQYF. DNA of the CDR3: TGCAGCGCTCTGACAGGGGAAGAGACCCAGTACTTC.